This T cell receptor (beta chain) was sequenced for a study of CD8+CD57+ T cells in acquired aplastic anemia. Using genomic DNA as the template, TCR beta VDJ and CDR3 profiling was carried out. From the reads, TCRdb called clonotypes with MiXCR, one entry per CDR3 protein. The data show 150,000 to 200,000 distinct CDR3 sequences, with approximately 46% seen just once and approximately 3% held by the top ten. The CDR3 is 15 amino acids. Deletions cut 0 bases from V and 0 bases from J, with 8 bases between. CDR1 is SGHRS and CDR2 is YFSETQ in the germline V gene. Many counts were recorded for this clonotype.

Sequenced material: sorted CD4+, CD8+, or CD8+CD57+ T cells (not recorded which) from PBMCs. The clonotype originates from a human donor in good health. This sequence joins TRBV5-1 and TRBJ2-3, with D possibly being TRBD1 (5 bases). For the CDR3, the DNA is TGCGCCAGCAGCTTGGGCCCAGGGAGCACAGATACGCAGTATTTT. Translated: CASSLGPGSTDTQYF.